This TCR beta chain derives from a study of blood T cell repertoires in COVID-19. Overall study: COVID-19 samples collected from the United States, Italy and Spain covered acute and convalescent phases. In each case, the material was cDNA or gDNA derived from T cells, B-cell-depleted T cells, or PBMCs.

Germline CDR1 reads SEHNR; CDR2 reads FQNEAQ (reference sequence). The V segment lost 5 bases and the J segment 2 bases; nucleotides outside the gene matches: 5. The CDR3 spans 14 residues. Per the authors' pipeline: Counts of nucleated cells, estimated from reference gene primer amplification, were obtained. The table came from immunoSEQ multiplex PCR; TCRdb's copy has only in-frame clones and leaves some out. That table gives V, J and clone size, and the DNA gave D and trimming. The sample has hundreds of thousands of clones; 70% to 90% are singletons. The receptor comes from a man between 18 and 29 years old with active or convalescent COVID-19. The gene calls are TRBV7-9 and TRBJ2-7, with 8 bases matching TRBD1. Sequencing used peripheral blood. The chain's CDR3 is CASSPRTGTYEQYF. The DNA for the CDR3 is TGTGCCAGCAGCCCCCGGACAGGGACCTACGAGCAGTACTTC.